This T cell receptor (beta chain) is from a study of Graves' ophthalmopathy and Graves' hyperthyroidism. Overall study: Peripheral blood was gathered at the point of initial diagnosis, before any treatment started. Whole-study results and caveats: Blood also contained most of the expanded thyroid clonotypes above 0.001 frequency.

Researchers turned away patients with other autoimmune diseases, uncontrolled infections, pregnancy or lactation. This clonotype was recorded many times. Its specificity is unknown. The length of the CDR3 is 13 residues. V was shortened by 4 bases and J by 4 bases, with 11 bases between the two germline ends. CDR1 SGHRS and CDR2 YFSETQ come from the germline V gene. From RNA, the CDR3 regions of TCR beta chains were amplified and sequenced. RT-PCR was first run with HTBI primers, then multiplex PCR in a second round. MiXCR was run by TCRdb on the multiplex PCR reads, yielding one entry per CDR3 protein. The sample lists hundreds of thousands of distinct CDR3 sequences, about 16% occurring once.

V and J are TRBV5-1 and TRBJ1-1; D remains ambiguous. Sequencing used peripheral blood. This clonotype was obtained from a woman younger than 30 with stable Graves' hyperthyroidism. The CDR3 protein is CASSPGASTEAFF. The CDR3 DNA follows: TGCGCCAGCAGCCCGGGAGCGAGCACTGAAGCTTTCTTT.